Below, one TCR beta chain is given with its context. The sample originates from a study of blood T cell repertoires in COVID-19. Libraries were prepared by immunoSEQ multiplex PCR; TCRdb keeps only in-frame clonotypes and omits some of them. The data show under 300,000 clones, over 80% seen once. Germline CDR1 is LGHDT and CDR2 is YNNKEL (reference sequence). CDR3 length: 16 residues. After removal of 4 bases from V and 0 bases from J, the junction contained 6 bases not matched to a gene. Sequencing used peripheral blood. The gene calls are TRBV3-1 (or the pseudogene TRBV3-2) and TRBJ2-3, with 8 positions matching TRBD1. The receptor was derived from a young man who had recovered from COVID-19. The CDR3 reads CASSPQGARSTDTQYF. The CDR3 nucleotides read TGTGCCAGCAGCCCTCAGGGGGCGCGGAGCACAGATACGCAGTATTTT.